These 11 T cell receptor beta chains were all obtained from the same sample, sequenced in a study of cytomegalovirus exposure and HLA in healthy donors listed by TCRdb under 2017. Libraries were built with the immunoSEQ multiplex PCR assay. A mixture of 60 forward primers for TCR Vbeta segments and 13 reverse primers for TCR Jbeta segments was used in the multiplex PCR. TCRdb obtained this table from immuneACCESS and retained in-frame rearrangements with V and J assigned. These tables miss some clones; where compared with another copy, unresolved V genes account for less than half of the shortfall, and the remainder is unexplained. This sample comprises more than 150,000 clones, about four fifths of them detected only once. The top ten clonotypes cover 1.5% to 2% of the sample. The sample was PBMCs. Receptors were obtained from a woman in her thirties in good health and CMV-seronegative.

This sequence joins TRBV7-8 and TRBJ2-5; 9 positions agree with TRBD2. V shed 1 base, J shed 4 bases, and the junction held 4 bases outside the gene matches. The CDR3 runs to 15 residues. Germline V gene lookup returns CDR1 SGHVS and CDR2 FQNEAQ. CDR3 DNA sequence: TGTGCCAGCAGCTTAGGTAGCGGGGGCTCAGAGACCCAGTACTTC. This encodes CASSLGSGGSETQYF.

The chain links TRBV27 to TRBJ2-3, with TRBD2 matching 11 bases. Germline CDR1 is MNHEY and CDR2 is SMNVEV (reference sequence). The CDR3 has 16 amino acids. V lost 4 bases and J lost 4; bases outside the gene matches: 7. The CDR3 DNA reads as TGTGCCAGCAGTTCTCTAGCGGGGGGCCTCTCAGATACGCAGTATTTT. Translation: CASSSLAGGLSDTQYF.

This clone was seen a handful of times. The CDR3 bases are TGTGCCACCGGGACTAGCGGGGGCGTCTCCTACGAGCAGTACTTC. Its protein product is CATGTSGGVSYEQYF. V and J are TRBV6-6 and TRBJ2-7; 14 bases line up with TRBD2. The CDR3 spans 15 residues. The germline V gene encodes CDR1 MNHNY and CDR2 SVGAGI (reference sequence). The junction had 5 bases not matched to a gene; V was cut back by 10 bases and J by 0 bases.

The chain recombines TRBV9 with TRBJ2-5; TRBD2 aligns across 10 bases. The V and J ends lost 0 bases and 0 bases, in that order; junction bases with no gene match: 5. The CDR3 runs to 17 residues. Germline assignment: CDR1 SGDLS and CDR2 YYNGEE. CDR3 sequence (DNA): TGTGCCAGCAGCGTAGGGAGTCTAGCGGGGGACCAAGAGACCCAGTACTTC. Translation gives CASSVGSLAGDQETQYF.

The chain combines TRBV5-1 with TRBJ2-7; 8 positions match TRBD2. CDR1 SGHRS and CDR2 YFSETQ come from the germline V gene. The CDR3 totals 17 residues. V lost 0 bases to trimming and J lost 0 bases; unmatched junction nucleotides: 8. The CDR3 sequence: CASSLGSSGGLSYEQYF. The DNA for the CDR3 is TGCGCCAGCAGCTTGGGAAGCAGCGGGGGCCTCTCCTACGAGCAGTACTTC.

The chain carries TRBV7-9 and TRBJ1-1; D is perhaps TRBD1 (6 bases). There are 13 residues in the CDR3. Per the germline V gene, CDR1 is SEHNR and CDR2 is FQNEAQ (reference sequence). Between the trimmed V and J ends, which lost 1 base and 5 bases, there was a span of 8 bases. CDR3 residues: CASSLEQGTEAFF. The CDR3 region has the DNA TGTGCCAGCAGCTTAGAACAGGGAACTGAAGCTTTCTTT.

V usage is TRBV7-2 and J usage is TRBJ1-1; 7 positions match TRBD1. Germline trimming cut 5 bases from V and 6 bases from J; bases unmatched to any gene: 9. The CDR3 length is 14 residues. Per germline, CDR1 SGHTA and CDR2 FQGNSA. Here the CDR3 reads CASSPPLGGAEAFF. Written as DNA, the CDR3 is TGTGCCAGCAGCCCACCCCTAGGGGGCGCTGAAGCTTTCTTT.

The chain links TRBV30 to TRBJ2-7, with 8 bases that match TRBD2. The germline V gene encodes CDR1 GTSNPN and CDR2 SVGIG (reference sequence). CDR3 length: 15 amino acids. With 3 bases clipped from V and 6 bases from J, the junction kept 13 bases outside the gene matches. The CDR3 loop reads CAWRLGGGVGSEQYF. The DNA for the CDR3 is TGTGCCTGGAGGCTCGGGGGGGGTGTCGGTTCCGAGCAGTACTTC.

The chain carries TRBV5-6 and TRBJ1-2; D not certain. Germline values: CDR1 SGHDT, CDR2 YYEEEE. The CDR3 spans 15 residues. The V end was cut by 4 bases, the J end by 7 bases, with 20 bases between. The DNA of the CDR3 is TGTGCCAGCAGCACTTACGGAGGACTAGCGTTTGGCTACACCTTC. Residues: CASSTYGGLAFGYTF.

The chain recombines TRBV6-5 with TRBJ1-4; D call uncertain. Germline loops: CDR1 MNHEY, CDR2 SVGAGI. V shed 0 bases and J shed 5 bases, with 7 bases lying between them. This CDR3 has 14 residues. CDR3 protein: CASSYSRGNEKLFF. The DNA for the CDR3 is TGTGCCAGCAGTTACTCGAGAGGAAATGAAAAACTGTTTTTT.

This clone has more than one count but fewer than ten. The chain joins TRBV6-1 to TRBJ2-7, with TRBD2 matching 9 bases. The germline CDR1 and CDR2 sequences are MNHNS and SASEGT. V was pared by 0 bases and J by 5 bases, with 8 bases of the junction left unmatched. The CDR3 loop spans 16 amino acids. The CDR3 region has the DNA TGTGCCAGCAGTGAAGCCTCTGGGCGGGGGGGCGACGAGCAGTACTTC. It yields the protein CASSEASGRGGDEQYF.